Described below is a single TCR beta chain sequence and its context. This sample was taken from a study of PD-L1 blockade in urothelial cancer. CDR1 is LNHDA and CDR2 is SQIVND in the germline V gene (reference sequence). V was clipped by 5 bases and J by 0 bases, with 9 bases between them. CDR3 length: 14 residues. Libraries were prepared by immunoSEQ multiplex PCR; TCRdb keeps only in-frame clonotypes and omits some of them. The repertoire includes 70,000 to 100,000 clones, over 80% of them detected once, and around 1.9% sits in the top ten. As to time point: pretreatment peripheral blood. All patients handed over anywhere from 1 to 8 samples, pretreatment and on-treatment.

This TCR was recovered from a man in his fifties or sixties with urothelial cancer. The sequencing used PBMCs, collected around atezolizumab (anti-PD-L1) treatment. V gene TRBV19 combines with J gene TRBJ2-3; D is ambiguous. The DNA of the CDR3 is TGTGCCAGTAGTCCCCTGCGTAGCACAGATACGCAGTATTTT. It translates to CASSPLRSTDTQYF.